The T cell receptor (beta chain) described here comes from a study of memory CD4+ T cells and cytomegalovirus serostatus (dated by TCRdb to between 2018 and 2021). A note on the overall study: A total of about 33 healthy Belgian adults, of whom 9 were CMV seropositive and approximately 24 were CMV seronegative, were included in the cohort. CD4+ memory TCRbeta repertoires of a Belgian cohort with known cytomegalovirus serostatus were sequenced in order to replicate a published TCR-based CMV serostatus classifier.

Via the germline V gene, CDR1 is MNHNS and CDR2 SASEGT. From its cysteine to its phenylalanine, the CDR3 spans 10 amino acids. Only the CDR3 DNA stays, 30 bases, in frame from base 1. At the junction V is shortened by 7 bases and J by 5 bases, with 3 bases in between. In regard to this clone: Its recognized antigen is unknown. No base-level quality is on record; no much larger clone is a single base apart.

The Quick-DNA Microprep Kit was used to extract genomic DNA from the sorted cells. TCRbeta DNA was amplified with the immunoSEQ hsTCRbeta kit following the manufacturer's protocol. TCRbeta libraries were sequenced on an Illumina MiSeq instrument. Per the authors' processing: Removing out-of-frame sequences left a few million distinct TCRbeta sequences, an average of about 70,000 per individual. Each individual was scored by the count of 164 previously reported CMV-associated TCRbeta sequences and the total productive distinct TCRbeta count. A beta-binomial model was reimplemented in Python, and scikit-learn random forests with default parameters were trained on data from the US cohort. Classifier performance on the Belgian cohort was summarized as median AUC with percentile confidence intervals over 10,000 bootstrap iterations. Here the immuneACCESS table is served through TCRdb, limited to in-frame sequences with V and J called. Missing clones are a known gap in these copies; in checked studies unresolved V genes cover under half, and the rest lacks a known reason. V and J calls and clone size follow that table, whereas D and trimming were derived from the DNA. This sample is represented by around 49,000 clones; around four fifths of them were singletons. Jointly, the top ten make up over 0.5% of the sample.

Single viable CD3+CD4+CD8-CD45RO+ cells were sorted as memory CD4+ T cells on a FACSAria II. CMV serostatus was determined with a Roche Elecsys assay detecting serum IgG against CMV pp150, pp28, p38 and p52. Once the samples were thawed, total CD4+ T cells were enriched through positive selection using CD4 magnetic microbeads. The samples came from a different study that was designed specifically to examine the CD4+ T cell memory repertoire. Following standard operating procedures, peripheral blood mononuclear cells were isolated and cryopreserved, while serum was kept at -80 degrees C. Staining used CD3-PerCP (BW264/56), CD4-APC (RPA-T4), CD45RO-PE (UCHT1) and CD8-Pacific Orange (3B5) antibodies, with Sytox blue excluding non-viable cells. What the work shows at the level of the full study, not this receptor alone: A median bootstrapped AUC of 0.95 with a 95% CI of 0.76-1.00 was achieved on the Belgian cohort by the original-framework classifier. Among the approximately 160 previously reported CMV-associated TCRbeta sequences, 67 showed up in the CD4+ memory repertoires, with each one found in between one and five individuals. CMV serostatus prediction reached a median bootstrapped AUC of about 0.96 with the original framework and 0.91 with a US-trained random forest. Only CD4+CD45RO+ memory cells were sequenced, unlike the original study, which covered naive and memory CD4+ and CD8+ populations. The results were interpreted as suggesting that the CMV-associated TCR signature is largely present in the CD4+ memory repertoire.

The chain joins TRBV6-1 to TRBJ2-1, with the D gene not clear enough to name. The TCR comes from an adult in good health and CMV-seronegative. The sample consisted of memory CD4+ T cells from blood. The CDR3 sequence is CASTHNEQFF. The nucleotide sequence is given as TGTGCCAGCACCCACAATGAGCAGTTCTTC.